This T cell receptor beta chain appears in the sequencing data of a study of Graves' ophthalmopathy and Graves' hyperthyroidism. The germline gives CDR1 SGHTA, CDR2 FQGNSA. The V gene lost 6 bases and the J gene lost 4 bases, with 20 bases spanning the gap. The CDR3 loop spans 16 amino acids. Using RNA transcripts, the TCR beta CDR3 regions were amplified. HTBI primers primed a first-round RT-PCR, and a second-round multiplex PCR followed. In TCRdb, the multiplex PCR reads were re-called with MiXCR into one record per CDR3 protein. The table includes around 660,000 distinct CDR3 sequences, over 40% detected once. Overall study results and limits: Most expanded thyroid clonotypes above 0.001 frequency also appeared in blood.

Excluded: other autoimmune disease, uncontrolled infection, pregnancy or lactation. For this clonotype: Its specificity is not known.

This clonotype was obtained from an adult man with Graves' ophthalmopathy. The source material was peripheral blood. V gene TRBV7-2 combines with J gene TRBJ2-3, with D unresolved. CDR3 in DNA: TGTGCCAGCAGACTCTCCCCGGGCTACCTGGCAGATACGCAGTATTTT. It is translated as CASRLSPGYLADTQYF.